This T cell receptor (beta chain) emerged from a study of blood T cells in healthy people across ages. The study's findings and limits: Per million T cells, TCR beta diversity dropped roughly linearly as age increased. More naive CD4+ cells and higher diversity were found in long-lived than in aged donors.

V was pared by 3 bases and J by 2 bases, with 1 base of the junction left unmatched. The CDR3 extends over 14 amino acids. The second PCR ran roughly 7 to 12 cycles with a sample-barcoded 5' primer and J-beta primers. TCRdb itself ran the 5' RACE reads through MiXCR, one entry per CDR3 protein. The data show roughly 500,000 distinct CDR3 sequences, roughly 29% seen once. Healthy Caucasian individuals from Russia aged about 6 to 95 were enrolled as donors. This clonotype came up a few times. Antigen specificity is unknown. The sequenced sample was blood. The sequence derives from a woman in her seventies in good health. The V gene is TRBV12-3 or TRBV12-4, the J gene TRBJ1-5; 7 bases match TRBD1. As DNA, the CDR3 is TGTGCCAGCAGTTTTACAGGGGGCAATCAGCCCCAGCATTTT. It codes for CASSFTGGNQPQHF.